Reported below is one T cell receptor beta chain. This sample stems from a study of Graves' ophthalmopathy and Graves' hyperthyroidism. The CDR3 runs to 12 residues. Germline V CDR1 and CDR2: SQVTM, ANQGSEA. Between the trimmed V and J ends, which lost 4 bases and 3 bases, there was a span of 10 bases. CDR3 regions of TCR beta were amplified from RNA transcripts. A first-round RT-PCR used HTBI primers, followed by a second-round multiplex PCR. Each CDR3 protein is one row after TCRdb ran MiXCR on the multiplex PCR reads. The repertoire includes a few hundred thousand distinct CDR3 sequences, around 21% of them detected once, and around 3.2% sits in the top ten. Eligible hyperthyroidism cases comprised new diagnoses of under 2 months' duration in individuals aged 18 to 65. From fresh peripheral blood, around 10 ml in volume, the PBMCs were obtained.

This clonotype was sampled from a woman aged 18-29 years with stable Graves' hyperthyroidism. J is TRBJ2-7 and V is TRBV29-1; tentative D call: TRBD2 (6 bases). Specimen: peripheral blood. CDR3 DNA: TGCAGCGTTGGAGGGACTTACTACGAGCAGTACTTC. This encodes CSVGGTYYEQYF.